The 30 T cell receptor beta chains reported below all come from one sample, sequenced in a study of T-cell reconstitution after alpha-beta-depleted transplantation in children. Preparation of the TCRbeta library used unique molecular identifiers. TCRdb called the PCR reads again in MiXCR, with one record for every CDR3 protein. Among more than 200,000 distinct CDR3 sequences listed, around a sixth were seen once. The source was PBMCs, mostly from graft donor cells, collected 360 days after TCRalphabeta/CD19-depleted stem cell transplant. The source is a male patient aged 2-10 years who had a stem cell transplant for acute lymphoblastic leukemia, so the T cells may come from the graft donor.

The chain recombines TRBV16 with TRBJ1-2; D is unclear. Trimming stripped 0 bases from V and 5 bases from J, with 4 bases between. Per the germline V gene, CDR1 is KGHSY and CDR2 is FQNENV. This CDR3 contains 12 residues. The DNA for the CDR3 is TGTGCCAGCAGCCAATCGACATATGGCTACACCTTC. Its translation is CASSQSTYGYTF.

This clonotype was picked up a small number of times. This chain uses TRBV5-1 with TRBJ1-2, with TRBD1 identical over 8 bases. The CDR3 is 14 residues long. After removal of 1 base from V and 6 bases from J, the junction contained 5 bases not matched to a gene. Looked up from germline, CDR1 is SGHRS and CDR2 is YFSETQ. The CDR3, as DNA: TGCGCCAGCAGCTTGAGGGGACAGGACAATGGCTACACCTTC. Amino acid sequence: CASSLRGQDNGYTF.

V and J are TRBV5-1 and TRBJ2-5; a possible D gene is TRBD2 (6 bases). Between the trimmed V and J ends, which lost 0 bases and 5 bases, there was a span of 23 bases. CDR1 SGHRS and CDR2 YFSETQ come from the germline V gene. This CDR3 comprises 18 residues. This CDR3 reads CASSLAPWGERSLETQYF. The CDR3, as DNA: TGCGCCAGCAGCTTGGCCCCTTGGGGGGAGAGGTCTTTGGAGACCCAGTACTTC.

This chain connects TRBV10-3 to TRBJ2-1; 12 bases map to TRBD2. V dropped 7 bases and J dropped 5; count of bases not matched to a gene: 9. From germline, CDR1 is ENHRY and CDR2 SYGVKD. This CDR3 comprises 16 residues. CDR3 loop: CAITRRLAGEHNEQFF. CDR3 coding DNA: TGTGCCATCACTAGAAGACTAGCGGGGGAGCACAATGAGCAGTTCTTC.

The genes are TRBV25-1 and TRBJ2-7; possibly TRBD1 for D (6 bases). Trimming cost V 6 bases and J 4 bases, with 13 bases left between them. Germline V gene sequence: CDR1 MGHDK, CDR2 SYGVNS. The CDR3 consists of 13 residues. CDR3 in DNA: TGTGCCAGCAGAGCCAGGGGTTTTTACGAGCAGTACTTC. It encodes CASRARGFYEQYF.

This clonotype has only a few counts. CDR3 nucleotides: TGCAGCGTCCAGGGACGGTTGAACACTGAAGCTTTCTTT. Translated: CSVQGRLNTEAFF. This chain links TRBV29-1 with TRBJ1-1, with D maybe TRBD1 (5 bases). V shed 6 bases and J shed 0 bases, with 11 bases lying between them. The CDR3 extends over 13 amino acids. From germline, CDR1 is SQVTM and CDR2 ANQGSEA. The full variable domain, with the rest looked up from reference TRBV29-1 and TRBJ1-1, is SAVISQKPSRDICQRGTSLTIQCQVDSQVTMMFWYRQQPGQSLTLIATANQGSEATYESGFVIDKFPISRPNLTFSTLTVSNMSPEDSSIYLCSVQGRLNTEAFFGQGTRLTVV.

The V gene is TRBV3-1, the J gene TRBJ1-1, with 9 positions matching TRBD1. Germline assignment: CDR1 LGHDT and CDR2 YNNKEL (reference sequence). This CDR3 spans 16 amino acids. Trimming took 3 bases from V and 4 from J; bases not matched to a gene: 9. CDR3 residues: CASSHDWDRAGTEAFF. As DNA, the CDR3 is TGTGCCAGCAGCCACGATTGGGACAGGGCGGGCACTGAAGCTTTCTTT.

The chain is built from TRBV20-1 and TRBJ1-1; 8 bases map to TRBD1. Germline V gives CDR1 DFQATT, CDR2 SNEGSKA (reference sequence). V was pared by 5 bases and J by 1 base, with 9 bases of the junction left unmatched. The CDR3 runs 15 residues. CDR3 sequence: CSAQTGVRGNTEAFF. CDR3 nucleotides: TGCAGTGCTCAGACAGGGGTGAGGGGGAACACTGAAGCTTTCTTT.

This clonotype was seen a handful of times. The CDR3 loop is CASSNFKETQYF. CDR3 bases: TGTGCCAGCAGCAACTTCAAAGAGACCCAGTACTTC. The rearrangement links TRBV7-6 to TRBJ2-5; no firm D call. The CDR3 covers 12 residues. Germline assignment: CDR1 SGHVS and CDR2 FNYEAQ. Trimming left V 5 bases short and J 3 bases short, with 7 bases between.

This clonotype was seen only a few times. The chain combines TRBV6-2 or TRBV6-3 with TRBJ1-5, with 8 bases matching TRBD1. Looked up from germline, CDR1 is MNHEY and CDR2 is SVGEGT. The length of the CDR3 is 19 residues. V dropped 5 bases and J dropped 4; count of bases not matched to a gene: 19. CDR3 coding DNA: TGTGCCAGCAGTGAGAGTCCCATCGTTACAGGGGGAAGGAATCAGCCCCAGCATTTT. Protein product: CASSESPIVTGGRNQPQHF.

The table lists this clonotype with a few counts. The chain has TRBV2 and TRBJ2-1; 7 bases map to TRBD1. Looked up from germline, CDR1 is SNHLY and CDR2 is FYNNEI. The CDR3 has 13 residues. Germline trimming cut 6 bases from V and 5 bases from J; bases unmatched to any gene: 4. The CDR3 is CASRGDSHNEQFF. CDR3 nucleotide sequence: TGTGCCAGCAGGGGGGACAGCCACAATGAGCAGTTCTTC.

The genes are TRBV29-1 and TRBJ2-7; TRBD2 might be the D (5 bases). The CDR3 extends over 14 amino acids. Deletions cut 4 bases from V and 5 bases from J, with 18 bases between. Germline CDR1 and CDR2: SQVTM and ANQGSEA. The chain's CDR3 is CSVVTGNRRNEQYF. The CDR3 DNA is TGCAGCGTTGTAACCGGGAACCGCCGGAACGAGCAGTACTTC.

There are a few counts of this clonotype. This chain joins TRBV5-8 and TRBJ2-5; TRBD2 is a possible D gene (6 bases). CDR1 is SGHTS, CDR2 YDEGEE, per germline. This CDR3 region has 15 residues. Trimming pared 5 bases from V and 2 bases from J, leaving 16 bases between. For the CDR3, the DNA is TGTGCCAGCAGTACGGGGGTGCAGATTCAAGAGACCCAGTACTTC. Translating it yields CASSTGVQIQETQYF.

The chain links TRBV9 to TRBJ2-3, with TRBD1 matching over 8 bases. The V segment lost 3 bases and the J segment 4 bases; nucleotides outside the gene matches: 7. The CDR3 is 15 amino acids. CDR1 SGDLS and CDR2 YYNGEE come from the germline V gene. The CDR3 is CASSARQGNPDTQYF. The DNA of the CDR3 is TGTGCCAGCAGCGCCCGACAGGGGAACCCAGATACGCAGTATTTT.

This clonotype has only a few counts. CDR3: CASSLARFKETQYF. The CDR3, as DNA: TGCGCCAGCAGCTTGGCCCGGTTTAAAGAGACCCAGTACTTC. This rearrangement joins TRBV5-1 to TRBJ2-5, with D hard to call. The CDR3 sequence is 14 residues long. Deletions cut 0 bases from V and 3 bases from J, with 9 bases between. Per the germline V gene, CDR1 is SGHRS and CDR2 is YFSETQ.

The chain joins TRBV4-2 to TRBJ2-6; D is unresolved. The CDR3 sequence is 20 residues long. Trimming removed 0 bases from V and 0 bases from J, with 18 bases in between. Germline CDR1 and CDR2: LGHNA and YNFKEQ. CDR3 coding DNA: TGTGCCAGCAGCCAAGATAGCCTGGGCCCAATCCGCTCTGGGGCCAACGTCCTGACTTTC. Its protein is CASSQDSLGPIRSGANVLTF.

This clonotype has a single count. The CDR3 region has the DNA TGTGCCAGCAGTTTGGCCGACAGGGTGAACGAGCAGTACTTC. It yields the protein CASSLADRVNEQYF. This sequence joins TRBV12-3 or TRBV12-4 and TRBJ2-7; TRBD1 matches at 7 bases. The CDR3 has 14 residues. After removal of 3 bases from V and 5 bases from J, the junction contained 7 bases not matched to a gene.

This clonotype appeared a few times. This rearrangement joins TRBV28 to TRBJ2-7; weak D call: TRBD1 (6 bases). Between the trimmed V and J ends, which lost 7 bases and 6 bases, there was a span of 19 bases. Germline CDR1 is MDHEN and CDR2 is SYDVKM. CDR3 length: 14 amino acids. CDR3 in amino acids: CASTPPEQGCEQYF. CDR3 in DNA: TGTGCCAGCACTCCCCCCGAACAGGGCTGCGAGCAGTACTTC.

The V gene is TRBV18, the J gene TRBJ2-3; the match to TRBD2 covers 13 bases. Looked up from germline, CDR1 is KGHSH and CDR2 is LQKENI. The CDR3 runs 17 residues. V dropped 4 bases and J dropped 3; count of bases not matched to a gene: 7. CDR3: CASSHTLTSGGTDTQYF. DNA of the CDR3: TGTGCCAGCTCACATACCCTGACTAGCGGGGGGACAGATACGCAGTATTTT.

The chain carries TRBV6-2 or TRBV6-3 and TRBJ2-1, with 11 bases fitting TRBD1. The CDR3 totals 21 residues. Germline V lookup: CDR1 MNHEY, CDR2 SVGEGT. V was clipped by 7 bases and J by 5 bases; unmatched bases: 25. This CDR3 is CASTTRGDRGISSGTHNEQFF. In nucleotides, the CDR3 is TGTGCCAGCACCACACGAGGGGACAGGGGGATTAGTAGCGGTACCCACAATGAGCAGTTCTTC.

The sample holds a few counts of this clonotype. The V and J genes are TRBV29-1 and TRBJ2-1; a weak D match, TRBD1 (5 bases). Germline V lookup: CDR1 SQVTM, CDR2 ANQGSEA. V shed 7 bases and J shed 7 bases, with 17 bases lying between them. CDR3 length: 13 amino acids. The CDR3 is CSARRLPGNEQFF. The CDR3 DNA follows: TGCAGCGCCCGACGACTCCCAGGGAATGAGCAGTTCTTC.

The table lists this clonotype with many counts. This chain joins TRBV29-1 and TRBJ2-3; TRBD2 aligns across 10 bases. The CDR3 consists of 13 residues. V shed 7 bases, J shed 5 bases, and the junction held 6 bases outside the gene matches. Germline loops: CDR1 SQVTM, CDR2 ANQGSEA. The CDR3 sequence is CSDSGTSVDTQYF. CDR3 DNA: TGCAGCGACTCCGGGACTAGCGTAGATACGCAGTATTTT.

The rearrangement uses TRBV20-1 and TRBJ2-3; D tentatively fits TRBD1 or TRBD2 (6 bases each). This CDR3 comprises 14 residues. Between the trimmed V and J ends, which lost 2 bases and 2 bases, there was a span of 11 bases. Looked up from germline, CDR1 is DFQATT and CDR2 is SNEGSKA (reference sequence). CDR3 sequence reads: CSARLGGTTDTQYF. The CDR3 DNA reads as TGCAGTGCTAGATTGGGGGGCACCACAGATACGCAGTATTTT.

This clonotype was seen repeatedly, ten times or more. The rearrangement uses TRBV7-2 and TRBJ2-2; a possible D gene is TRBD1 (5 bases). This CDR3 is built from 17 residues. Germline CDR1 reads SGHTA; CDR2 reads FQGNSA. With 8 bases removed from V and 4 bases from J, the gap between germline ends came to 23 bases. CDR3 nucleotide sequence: TGTGCCAGCGGACACGATTCTTCGGGTGTTGGCACCGGGGAGCTGTTTTTT. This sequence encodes CASGHDSSGVGTGELFF.

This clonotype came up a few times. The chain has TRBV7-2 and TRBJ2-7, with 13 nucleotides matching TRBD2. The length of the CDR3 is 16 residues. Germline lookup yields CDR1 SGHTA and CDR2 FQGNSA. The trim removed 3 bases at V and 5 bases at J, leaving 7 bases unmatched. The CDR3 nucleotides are TGTGCCAGCAGCTTGTCGCGACTAGCGGGGGGTAACGAGCAGTACTTC. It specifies CASSLSRLAGGNEQYF.

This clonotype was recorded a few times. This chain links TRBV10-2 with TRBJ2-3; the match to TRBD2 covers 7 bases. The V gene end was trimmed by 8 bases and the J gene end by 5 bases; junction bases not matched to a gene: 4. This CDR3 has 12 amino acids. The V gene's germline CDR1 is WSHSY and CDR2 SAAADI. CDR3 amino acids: CASWDYQDTQYF. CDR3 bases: TGCGCCAGCTGGGACTACCAAGATACGCAGTATTTT.

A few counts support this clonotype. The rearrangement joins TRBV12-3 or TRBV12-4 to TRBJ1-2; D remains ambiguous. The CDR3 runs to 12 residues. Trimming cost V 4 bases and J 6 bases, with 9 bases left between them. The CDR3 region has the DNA TGTGCCAGCAGTTCCTCTGTGGATGGCTACACCTTC. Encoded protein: CASSSSVDGYTF.

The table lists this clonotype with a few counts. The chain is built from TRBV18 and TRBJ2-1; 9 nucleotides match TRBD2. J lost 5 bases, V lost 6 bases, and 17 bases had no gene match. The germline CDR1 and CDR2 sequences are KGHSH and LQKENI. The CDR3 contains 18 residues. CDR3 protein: CASSRRGVAGASHNEQFF. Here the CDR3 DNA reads TGTGCCAGCTCCCGACGTGGTGTAGCGGGGGCAAGTCACAATGAGCAGTTCTTC. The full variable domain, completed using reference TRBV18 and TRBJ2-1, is NAGVMQNPRHLVRRRGQEARLRCSPMKGHSHVYWYRQLPEEGLKFMVYLQKENIIDESGMPKERFSAEFPKEGPSILRIQQVVRGDSAAYFCASSRRGVAGASHNEQFFGPGTRLTVL.

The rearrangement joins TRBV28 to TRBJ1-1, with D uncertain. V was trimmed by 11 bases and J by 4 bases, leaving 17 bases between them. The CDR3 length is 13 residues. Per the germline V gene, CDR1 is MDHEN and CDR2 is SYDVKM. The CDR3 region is CASSRQEGTEAFF. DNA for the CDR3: TGTGCCTCCAGCCGGCAGGAAGGCACTGAAGCTTTCTTT.

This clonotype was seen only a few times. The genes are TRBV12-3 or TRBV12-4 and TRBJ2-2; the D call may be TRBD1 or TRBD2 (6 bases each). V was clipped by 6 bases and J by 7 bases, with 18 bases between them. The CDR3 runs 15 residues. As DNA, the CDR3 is TGTGCCAGCAGCCCCGGGGCTCGGGGGCACGGGGAGCTGTTTTTT. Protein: CASSPGARGHGELFF.